This T cell receptor (beta chain) was found in a study of OX40 agonist ivuxolimab in advanced cancers. Study in general: The patients got ivuxolimab, which is an agonistic anti-OX40 (CD134) antibody. Age averaged 60 years (range roughly 23 to 79), and 80% to 90% were male.

The protocol was immunoSEQ multiplex PCR, while the TCRdb copy is restricted to in-frame clones and leaves out a portion. The repertoire has roughly 80,000 clones, less than 95% of them found once; the top ten carry approximately 1.8%. Points on this clone: Antigen unknown.

Findings and caveats of the study: Some of the nonresponding patients also showed low levels of normalized T-cell clonal expansion. Clonal expansion by week 6 occurred in CD4+ and CD8+ blood T cells (at 0.1 to 3.0 mg/kg).

Germline CDR1 and CDR2: SNHLY and FYNNEI. The length of the CDR3 is 14 residues. V lost 5 bases to trimming and J lost 3 bases, with 13 bases between them. The genes are TRBV2 and TRBJ1-1, with TRBD1 as a possible D gene (6 bases). The clonotype originates from an adult with an advanced solid tumor such as melanoma, head and neck, liver or kidney cancer. Sequenced here: CD4+ or CD8+ T cells sorted from blood, sampled in a trial of the OX40 agonist ivuxolimab. CDR3 DNA sequence: TGTGCCAGCAGTTCCACAGGGACCTACACTGAAGCTTTCTTT. It yields the protein CASSSTGTYTEAFF.